This TCR beta chain stems from a study of blood T cell repertoires in COVID-19. Looking at the study overall: There were acute and convalescent COVID-19 samples, and they came from the United States, Italy and Spain. T cells, B-cell-depleted T cells, or PBMCs provided the cDNA or gDNA that served as material.

Authors' analysis steps: Counts of nucleated cells, estimated from reference gene primer amplification, were obtained. Profiling relied on immunoSEQ multiplex PCR, and the TCRdb table lists in-frame clones only, not all of them. The V and J calls and clone size come from that table; D and trimming were worked out from the DNA. The table lists about 190,000 clones, approximately 80% of them singletons. Per germline, CDR1 PRHDT and CDR2 FYEKMQ (reference sequence). This CDR3 is built from 16 residues. Trimming pared 5 bases from V and 5 bases from J, leaving 21 bases between. This TCR was sampled from a human donor in a cohort sampled during active COVID-19. V usage is TRBV13 and J usage is TRBJ1-2, with D possibly matching TRBD1 (5 bases). Sequencing input: peripheral blood. The CDR3 spells CASSPPPYLGGYGYTF. CDR3 in DNA: TGTGCCAGCAGCCCCCCACCCTATTTGGGGGGTTATGGCTACACCTTC.